The present T cell receptor beta chain was sequenced within a study of breast tumors, draining lymph nodes, adjacent tissues. Breast cancer patients provided tissue from their axillary draining lymph nodes. This clonotype was counted ten times or more. Antigen: not known. CDR1 SEHNR and CDR2 FQNEAQ come from the germline V gene (reference sequence). The CDR3 covers 15 residues. J lost 4 bases, V lost 1 base, and 3 bases had no gene match. Study-level points and caveats: Luminal-like breast cancer showed significantly higher tumor–nontumor repertoire similarity than basal-like.

TCRdb processed the multiplex PCR reads anew with MiXCR; each CDR3 protein has one entry. Among around 140,000 distinct CDR3 sequences, under 25% were seen once, and the ten largest hold just over 2.5%. Sequenced input: axillary lymph node tissue. The sequence came from a female donor with breast cancer. Some clones in this sample may be carry-over from other donors' samples. The genes are TRBV7-9 and TRBJ1-4, with 7 bases that match TRBD1. This chain's CDR3 is CASSLGGQINEKLFF. CDR3 DNA sequence: TGTGCCAGCAGCTTAGGGGGACAGATTAATGAAAAACTGTTTTTT.